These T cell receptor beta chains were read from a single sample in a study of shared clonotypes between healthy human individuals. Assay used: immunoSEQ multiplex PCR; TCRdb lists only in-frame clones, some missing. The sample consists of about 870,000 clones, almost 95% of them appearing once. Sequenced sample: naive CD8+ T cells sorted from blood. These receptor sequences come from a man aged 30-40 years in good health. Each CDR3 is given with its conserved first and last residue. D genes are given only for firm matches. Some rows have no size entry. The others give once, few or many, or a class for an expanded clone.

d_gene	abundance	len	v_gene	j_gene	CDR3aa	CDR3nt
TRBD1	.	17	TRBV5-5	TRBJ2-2	CASSLVGTGSNTGELFF	TGTGCCAGCAGCTTGGTGGGGACAGGGTCGAACACCGGGGAGCTGTTTTTT
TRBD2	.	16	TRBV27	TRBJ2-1	CASSLSSREGYNEQFF	TGTGCCAGCAGTTTATCATCGCGGGAGGGCTACAATGAGCAGTTCTTC
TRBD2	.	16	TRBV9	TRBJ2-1	CASSVGGGRDYNEQFF	TGTGCCAGCAGCGTAGGAGGCGGGAGGGATTACAATGAGCAGTTCTTC
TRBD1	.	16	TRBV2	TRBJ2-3	CASSDPGQGFTDTQYF	TGTGCCAGCAGTGATCCGGGACAGGGGTTCACAGATACGCAGTATTTT
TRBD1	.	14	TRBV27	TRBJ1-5	CASSSRGRMGPQHF	TGTGCCAGCAGTAGCAGGGGGCGCATGGGGCCCCAGCATTTT
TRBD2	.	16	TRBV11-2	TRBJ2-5	CASSFYSGRTRETQYF	TGTGCCAGCAGCTTTTATAGCGGGAGGACCAGAGAGACCCAGTACTTC
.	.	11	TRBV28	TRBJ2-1	CASSSEDEQFF	TGTGCCAGCAGTTCGGAGGATGAGCAGTTCTTC
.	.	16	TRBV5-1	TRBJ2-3	CASSFETNRHVYDKYF	TGCGCCAGCAGCTTTGAAACAAATAGACACGTTTATGATAAGTATTTT
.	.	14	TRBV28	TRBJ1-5	CASSKGSGNQPQHF	TGTGCCAGCAGCAAGGGGTCGGGCAATCAGCCCCAGCATTTT
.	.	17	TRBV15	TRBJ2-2	CATSSGRWGGGTGELFF	TGTGCCACCAGCAGCGGGAGATGGGGAGGGGGCACCGGGGAGCTGTTTTTT
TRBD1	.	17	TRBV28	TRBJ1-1	CASSLRQDRIFVAEAFF	TGTGCCAGCAGTTTACGACAGGACAGGATATTTGTCGCTGAAGCTTTCTTT
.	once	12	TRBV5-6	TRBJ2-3	CASSLGGYTQYF	TGTGCCAGCAGCTTAGGAGGCTATACGCAGTATTTT
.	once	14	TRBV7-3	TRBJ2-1	CASSLSEYYNEQFF	TGTGCCAGCAGCTTATCGGAATACTACAATGAGCAGTTCTTC
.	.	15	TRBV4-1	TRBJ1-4	CASSQTGTMGEKLFF	TGCGCCAGCAGCCAAACCGGGACAATGGGGGAAAAACTGTTTTTT
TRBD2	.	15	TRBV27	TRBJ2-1	CASSPGLAGFGEQFF	TGTGCCAGCAGTCCAGGACTAGCGGGGTTTGGTGAGCAGTTCTTC
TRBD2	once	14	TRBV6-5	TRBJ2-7	CASSLAGKTYEQYF	TGTGCCAGCAGCTTAGCGGGAAAAACCTACGAGCAGTACTTC
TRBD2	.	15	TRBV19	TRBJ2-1	CASSLSSGANNEQFF	TGTGCCAGTAGTCTCTCGAGCGGGGCAAACAATGAGCAGTTCTTC
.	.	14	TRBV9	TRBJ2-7	CASSTGAPGYEQYF	TGTGCCAGCAGCACCGGGGCGCCCGGCTACGAGCAGTACTTC
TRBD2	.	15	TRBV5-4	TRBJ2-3	CASSLDSGVADTQYF	TGTGCCAGCAGCTTGGACAGCGGGGTGGCAGATACGCAGTATTTT
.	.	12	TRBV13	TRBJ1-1	CASSLGNTEAFF	TGTGCCAGCAGCTTAGGCAACACTGAAGCTTTCTTT
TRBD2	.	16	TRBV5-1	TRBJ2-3	CASSWTSGSVTDTQYF	TGCGCCAGCAGCTGGACTAGCGGGAGTGTAACAGATACGCAGTATTTT
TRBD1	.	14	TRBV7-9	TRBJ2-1	CASSQTGGLNEQFF	TGTGCCAGCAGCCAAACAGGGGGCTTAAATGAGCAGTTCTTC
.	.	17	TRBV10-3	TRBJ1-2	CAISEFIQGSRVYGYTF	TGTGCCATCAGTGAGTTCATACAGGGTTCGCGCGTCTATGGCTACACCTTC
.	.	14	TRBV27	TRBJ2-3	CATKTEIGTDTQYF	TGTGCCACCAAGACTGAGATAGGCACAGATACGCAGTATTTT
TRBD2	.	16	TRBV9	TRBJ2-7	CASSVASTSVPYEQYF	TGTGCCAGCAGCGTAGCTAGTACTAGCGTCCCCTACGAGCAGTACTTC
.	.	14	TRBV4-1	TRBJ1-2	CASSQDMRSYGYTF	TGCGCCAGCAGCCAAGATATGAGGTCTTATGGCTACACCTTC
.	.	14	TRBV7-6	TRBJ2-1	CASSPQSWDNEQFF	TGTGCCAGCAGCCCCCAGTCATGGGACAATGAGCAGTTCTTC
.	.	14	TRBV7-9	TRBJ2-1	CATGREAGDNEQFF	TGTGCCACGGGGCGGGAAGCCGGGGACAATGAGCAGTTCTTC
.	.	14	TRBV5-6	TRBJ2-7	CASSLESDSYEQYF	TGTGCCAGCAGCTTGGAGTCAGACTCCTACGAGCAGTACTTC
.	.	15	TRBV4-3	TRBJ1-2	CASSQAHRANYGYTF	TGCGCCAGCAGCCAAGCCCACAGGGCTAACTATGGCTACACCTTC
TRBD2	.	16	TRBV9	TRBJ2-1	CASSVAVTSEMNEQFF	TGTGCCAGCAGCGTAGCAGTGACTAGCGAGATGAATGAGCAGTTCTTC
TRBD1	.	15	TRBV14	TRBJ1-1	CASSFPTGVYTEAFF	TGTGCCAGCAGCTTCCCGACAGGGGTATACACTGAAGCTTTCTTT
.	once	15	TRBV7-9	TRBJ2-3	CASSPPLAQADTQYF	TGTGCCAGCAGCCCCCCGCTGGCTCAGGCGGATACGCAGTATTTT